This T cell receptor beta chain was captured by sequencing in a study of CXCR3-negative and CXCR3-positive naive CD8 T cells. Study-level findings and limits: The study found that naive CXCR3-negative and CXCR3-positive cells shared TRBV-TRBJ usage, while memory cells differed. The study found CXCR3 expression partially decreased after cryopreservation and ran most assays on fresh PBMCs. The authors found comparable surface CD5 between naive subsets and inferred TCR strength from TRB CDR3 properties.

With regard to this clonotype: Its antigen is not known.

The CDR3 totals 13 residues. Germline V lookup: CDR1 SGHTA, CDR2 FQGNSA. The libraries of TRB cDNA were prepared using 5' RACE with UMI labels. One entry per CDR3 protein, without DNA, is what TCRdb gives after re-calling the 5' RACE reads. The specimen's table records some 28,000 distinct CDR3 sequences. This receptor was taken from a human donor in good health. Some clones in this sample may be carry-over from other donors' samples. The chain is built from TRBV7-2 and TRBJ1-1; TCRdb lists TRBD1, though no DNA is available to test this call. Material: memory CD8+ T cells from blood. CDR3 residues: CASPRDRYTEAFF.